This T cell receptor (beta chain) originates from a study of blood T cell repertoires in COVID-19. Looking at the study overall: Donors in the United States, Italy and Spain gave samples during acute or convalescent COVID-19.

In the original analysis: Nucleated cell number was recorded as an estimate derived from reference gene primer amplification. The assay was immunoSEQ multiplex PCR, and TCRdb's table has in-frame clones only and misses some. That table gives V, J and clone size, and the DNA gave D and trimming. The data contain under 170,000 clones, roughly 87% of them singletons. This CDR3 contains 14 residues. Trimming cost V 0 bases and J 2 bases, with 7 bases left between them. Per germline, CDR1 MNHEY and CDR2 SVGAGI. The clonotype was recovered from a woman aged 55-70 years with active or convalescent COVID-19. This chain links TRBV6-5 with TRBJ1-1, with D unresolved. The sequencing input was peripheral blood. The CDR3 spells CASSYSPSNTEAFF. CDR3 nucleotides: TGTGCCAGCAGTTACTCCCCTTCTAACACTGAAGCTTTCTTT.